The 20 T cell receptor beta chains in this list originate from one sample, sequenced in a study of cytomegalovirus exposure and HLA in healthy donors. Both 60 Vbeta primers and 13 Jbeta primers went into the PCR. Here immunoSEQ multiplex PCR was the method, and the copy in TCRdb shows in-frame clones only, minus some. The repertoire holds more than 95,000 clones, with over 60% as singletons. The sequenced sample was PBMCs. The receptors shown here come from a man aged 55 to 70 in good health and CMV-seropositive.

DNA of the CDR3: TGTGCCAGCAGACAAAGGGGGCCGGCTAATGAAAAACTGTTTTTT. Its translation: CASRQRGPANEKLFF. The chain is built from TRBV27 and TRBJ1-4, with 7 bases fitting TRBD1. Unmatched junction bases numbered 7, after V lost 6 bases and J lost 3 bases. CDR3 size: 15 residues. From germline, CDR1 is MNHEY and CDR2 SMNVEV (reference sequence).

CDR3 nucleotide sequence: TGTGCCACCAGCAGATTCGGGACAGGGGAACTCAATGAGCAGTTCTTC. It specifies CATSRFGTGELNEQFF. The chain is built from TRBV15 and TRBJ2-1, with 10 bases aligning to TRBD1. The CDR3 runs to 16 residues. Germline lookup yields CDR1 LNHNV and CDR2 YYDKDF (reference sequence). Germline trimming cut 2 bases from V and 6 bases from J; bases unmatched to any gene: 7.

V and J are TRBV10-3 and TRBJ2-5; 12 bases line up with TRBD2. V trimming: 10 bases; J trimming: 3 bases; junction bases outside the gene matches: 6. The CDR3 covers 14 residues. Germline V CDR1 and CDR2: ENHRY, SYGVKD. CDR3 nucleotides: TGTGCCACGTCCCTAGCGGGGGGGAAAGAGACCCAGTACTTC. Encoded protein: CATSLAGGKETQYF.

This clone appeared a few times. This chain connects TRBV6-1 to TRBJ2-7, with 7 bases identical to TRBD1. Germline CDR1 reads MNHNS; CDR2 reads SASEGT. The CDR3 loop spans 14 amino acids. The ends lost 6 bases at V and 2 bases at J; junction bases unmatched: 7. The CDR3, as DNA: TGTGCCAGCAGCCACGACAGGGTTGCCTACGAGCAGTACTTC. The encoded protein is CASSHDRVAYEQYF.

The chain couples TRBV28 to TRBJ2-7; no reliable D call. V lost 2 bases and J lost 0, with 2 bases in between. The CDR3 consists of 12 residues. Germline V gene data show CDR1 as MDHEN and CDR2 as SYDVKM. The DNA of the CDR3 is TGTGCCAGCAGTTTACTCTCCTACGAGCAGTACTTC. Translated, it gives CASSLLSYEQYF.

This clone was recorded a few times. The genes are TRBV5-6 and TRBJ1-6, with a possible D match to TRBD1 (6 bases). CDR3 length equals 13 residues. Germline CDR1 and CDR2: SGHDT and YYEEEE. V was cut by 1 base and J by 10 bases, with 9 bases left in between. The CDR3 coding sequence is TGTGCCAGCAGCTTGTACAGGGCCTCACCCCTCCACTTT. It codes for CASSLYRASPLHF.

The V and J genes are TRBV9 and TRBJ1-6, with a possible D match to TRBD1 (6 bases). The V end was cut by 4 bases, the J end by 1 base, with 15 bases between. CDR3 length: 17 amino acids. The V gene's germline CDR1 is SGDLS and CDR2 YYNGEE. CDR3 in DNA: TGTGCCAGCAGCCCCCGGGACAACTTATCCTATAATTCACCCCTCCACTTT. Residues: CASSPRDNLSYNSPLHF.

The chain links TRBV10-3 to TRBJ1-1; a possible D gene is TRBD1 (5 bases). The CDR3 contains 14 residues. V gave up 6 bases and J gave up 3 bases, with 14 bases separating them. Looked up from germline, CDR1 is ENHRY and CDR2 is SYGVKD. The CDR3, as DNA: TGTGCCATCAGAGACACGGGGGAGGACACTGAAGCTTTCTTT. Encoded protein: CAIRDTGEDTEAFF.

The rearrangement joins TRBV5-1 to TRBJ2-3, with a possible D match to TRBD2 (5 bases). This CDR3 region has 15 residues. Germline loops: CDR1 SGHRS, CDR2 YFSETQ. V lost 4 bases to trimming and J lost 4 bases, with 16 bases between them. As DNA, the CDR3 is TGCGCCAGCAGCGCCACTAGTGGTTTAGCAGATACGCAGTATTTT. It specifies CASSATSGLADTQYF.

The rearrangement joins TRBV28 to TRBJ1-4, with 9 bases aligning to TRBD1. The CDR3 is 15 residues long. Germline lookup yields CDR1 MDHEN and CDR2 SYDVKM. Germline trimming cut 4 bases from V and 4 bases from J; bases unmatched to any gene: 4. CDR3 DNA sequence: TGTGCCAGCAGTTCCACGGGACAGGGTAATGAAAAACTGTTTTTT. Amino acids: CASSSTGQGNEKLFF.

This clone was found once. The chain carries TRBV18 and TRBJ2-7; TRBD1 agrees at 9 bases. The CDR3 is 15 amino acids. V was clipped by 2 bases and J by 6 bases; unmatched bases: 8. Germline V gene lookup returns CDR1 KGHSH and CDR2 LQKENI. In nucleotides, the CDR3 is TGTGCCAGCTCACCAAACTCCGGGACAGGGATCGAGCAGTACTTC. Translating it yields CASSPNSGTGIEQYF.

This chain links TRBV5-1 with TRBJ2-1, with a weak D call TRBD1 (6 bases). The CDR3 runs 16 residues. Trimming removed 4 bases at V and 2 bases at J, with 16 bases between. Germline assignment: CDR1 SGHRS and CDR2 YFSETQ. The CDR3 is CASSPRGHEAYNEQFF. The CDR3 coding sequence is TGCGCCAGCAGCCCCAGGGGCCACGAGGCCTACAATGAGCAGTTCTTC. Supplemented by reference TRBV5-1 and TRBJ2-1, the full variable domain reads KAGVTQTPRYLIKTRGQQVTLSCSPISGHRSVSWYQQTPGQGLQFLFEYFSETQRNKGNFPGRFSGRQFSNSRSEMNVSTLELGDSALYLCASSPRGHEAYNEQFFGPGTRLTVL.

CDR3 in DNA: TGTGCCAGCATTTTCCTCCACAGGATTTATGGCTACACCTTC. Protein product: CASIFLHRIYGYTF. The chain uses TRBV6-5 and TRBJ1-2, with D possibly TRBD1 on 5 matching bases. Trimming took 7 bases from V and 5 from J, leaving 17 bases between them. Germline assignment: CDR1 MNHEY and CDR2 SVGAGI. This CDR3 is built from 14 residues.

The chain links TRBV4-2 to TRBJ2-7, with 9 bases aligning to TRBD2. The CDR3 has 17 residues. In germline, CDR1 is LGHNA, CDR2 YNFKEQ. With 4 bases clipped from V and 2 bases from J, the junction kept 12 bases outside the gene matches. Here the CDR3 reads CASSLQSSGGSPYEQYF. In DNA form, the CDR3 reads TGTGCCAGCAGCCTACAATCCAGCGGGGGGTCCCCCTACGAGCAGTACTTC.

V gene TRBV9 combines with J gene TRBJ2-3; the D is unclear. The CDR3 has 14 amino acids. CDR1 SGDLS and CDR2 YYNGEE come from the germline V gene. Trimming shortened V by 3 bases and J by 1 base, and 9 bases separated the two germline ends. CDR3 coding DNA: TGTGCCAGCAGCGCATACACACGCACAGATACGCAGTATTTT. This codes for CASSAYTRTDTQYF.

The DNA of the CDR3 is TGTGCCAGCAGCGTGACAGGGCCTCAAGAGACCCAGTACTTC. Protein: CASSVTGPQETQYF. The J gene is TRBJ2-5, the V gene TRBV7-2; 7 bases map to TRBD1. Germline lookup yields CDR1 SGHTA and CDR2 FQGNSA. The CDR3 is 14 amino acids. The V gene end was trimmed by 5 bases and the J gene end by 2 bases; junction bases not matched to a gene: 5.

This clone occurred a few times. This chain uses TRBV21-1 with TRBJ1-4; the DNA was not compared with TRBD1, the D call given in the table. TRBV21-1 is a listed pseudogene. This CDR3 contains 13 residues. CDR3 in DNA: TGTGCCAGCAGCAGGGCAGGGTGCGAAAAACTGTTTTTT. This gives the protein CASSRAGCEKLFF.

This clone has a handful of counts. The rearrangement joins TRBV28 to TRBJ2-1; TRBD1 matches 7 bases. This CDR3 comprises 16 residues. J lost 3 bases, V lost 7 bases, and 12 bases had no gene match. Germline loops: CDR1 MDHEN, CDR2 SYDVKM. CDR3 bases: TGTGCCAGCATCTCCCAGGGGACAGAGAACTACAATGAGCAGTTCTTC. Residues: CASISQGTENYNEQFF.

The chain combines TRBV6-5 with TRBJ2-2; the match to TRBD1 covers 9 bases. Unmatched junction bases numbered 2, after V lost 4 bases and J lost 5 bases. CDR3 size: 14 residues. Germline lookup yields CDR1 MNHEY and CDR2 SVGAGI. The CDR3 region is CASSWTGETGELFF. CDR3 DNA sequence: TGTGCCAGCAGTTGGACAGGGGAGACCGGGGAGCTGTTTTTT.

The CDR3 sequence is CASSSGGQQYEKLFF. As DNA, the CDR3 is TGTGCCAGCAGTTCAGGGGGACAGCAATATGAAAAACTGTTTTTT. The chain employs TRBV28 and TRBJ1-4; 7 positions match TRBD1. V shed 4 bases and J 6 bases; nucleotides not matched to a gene: 8. CDR1 is MDHEN, CDR2 SYDVKM, per germline. The CDR3 consists of 15 residues.